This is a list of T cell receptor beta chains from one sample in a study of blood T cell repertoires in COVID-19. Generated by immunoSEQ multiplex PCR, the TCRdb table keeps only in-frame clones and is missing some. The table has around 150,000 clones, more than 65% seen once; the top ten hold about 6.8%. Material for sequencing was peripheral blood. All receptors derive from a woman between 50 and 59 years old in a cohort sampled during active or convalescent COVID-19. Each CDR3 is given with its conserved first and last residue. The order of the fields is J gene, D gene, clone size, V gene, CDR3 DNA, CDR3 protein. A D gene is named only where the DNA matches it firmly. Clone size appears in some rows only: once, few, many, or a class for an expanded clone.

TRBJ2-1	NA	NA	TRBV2	TGTGCCAGCAGTGTTGAGCAGGGGGGAAGAAATGAGCAGTTCTTC	CASSVEQGGRNEQFF
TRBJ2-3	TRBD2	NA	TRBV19	TGTGCCAGTACGGGGGGGAGGATAGCAGATACGCAGTATTTT	CASTGGRIADTQYF
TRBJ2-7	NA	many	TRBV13	TGTGCCAGCAGCTTAGGCCTGTCGGACAGCTCCTACGAGCAGTACTTC	CASSLGLSDSSYEQYF
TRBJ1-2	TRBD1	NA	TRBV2	TGTGCCAGCAGGGGGACAGAGCGCTATGGCTACACCTTC	CASRGTERYGYTF
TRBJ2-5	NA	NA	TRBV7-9	TGTGCCAGCAGCTTAGGGGGGGAAGAGACCCAGTACTTC	CASSLGGEETQYF
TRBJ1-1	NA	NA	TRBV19	TGTGCCAGCAGGGTGATGAACACTGAAGCTTTCTTT	CASRVMNTEAFF
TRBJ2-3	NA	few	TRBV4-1	TGCGCCAGCAGCTCCGAGGGGGGGTTTAGCACAGATACGCAGTATTTT	CASSSEGGFSTDTQYF
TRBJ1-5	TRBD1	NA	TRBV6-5	TGTGCCAGCAGTCGGGACAGGGACCATAATCAGCCCCAGCATTTT	CASSRDRDHNQPQHF
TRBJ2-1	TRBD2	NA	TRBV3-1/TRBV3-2	TGTGCCAGCACCGTAGCGGGGGCTTACAATGAGCAGTTCTTC	CASTVAGAYNEQFF
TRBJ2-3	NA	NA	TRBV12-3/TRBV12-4	TGTGCCAGCAGTTTCGCTCTGGAGGATACGCAGTATTTT	CASSFALEDTQYF
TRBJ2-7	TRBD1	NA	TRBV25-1	TGTGCCAGCAGCTGGACAGGGGAATCCTACGAGCAGTACTTC	CASSWTGESYEQYF
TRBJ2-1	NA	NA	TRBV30	TGTGCCTGGAGTGTACTTTCCGGGTACAATGAGCAGTTCTTC	CAWSVLSGYNEQFF
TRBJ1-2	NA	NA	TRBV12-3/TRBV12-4	TGTGCCAGCAGTTTATCCAGCTCGGGGGGCTACACCTTC	CASSLSSSGGYTF
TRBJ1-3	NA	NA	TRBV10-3	TGTGCCATCAGCCTCGACAGAGGCACCATATATTTT	CAISLDRGTIYF
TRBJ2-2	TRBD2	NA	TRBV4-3	TGCGCCAGCAGCCAACAGCGGGGGGCCGCGAACACCGGGGAGCTGTTTTTT	CASSQQRGAANTGELFF
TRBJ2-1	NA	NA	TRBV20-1	TGCAGTGCTAGTCCGTCTCCGCGCGTCAATGAGCAGTTCTTC	CSASPSPRVNEQFF
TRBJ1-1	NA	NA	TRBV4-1	TGCGCCAGCAGCCAAGGGGAGACAACCAACACTGAAGCTTTCTTT	CASSQGETTNTEAFF
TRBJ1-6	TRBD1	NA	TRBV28	TGTGCCAGCAGTTTAGGGGGACAGGGGGCGGCACCCCTCCACTTT	CASSLGGQGAAPLHF
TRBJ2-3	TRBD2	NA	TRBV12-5	TGTGCTAGTGGTTTGGTTTATGAGGCGGGGGACACAGATACGCAGTATTTT	CASGLVYEAGDTDTQYF
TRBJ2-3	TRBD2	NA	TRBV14	TGTGCCAGCAGCCAAGGACTAGCGGGGGGTTTTCCAGATACGCAGTATTTT	CASSQGLAGGFPDTQYF